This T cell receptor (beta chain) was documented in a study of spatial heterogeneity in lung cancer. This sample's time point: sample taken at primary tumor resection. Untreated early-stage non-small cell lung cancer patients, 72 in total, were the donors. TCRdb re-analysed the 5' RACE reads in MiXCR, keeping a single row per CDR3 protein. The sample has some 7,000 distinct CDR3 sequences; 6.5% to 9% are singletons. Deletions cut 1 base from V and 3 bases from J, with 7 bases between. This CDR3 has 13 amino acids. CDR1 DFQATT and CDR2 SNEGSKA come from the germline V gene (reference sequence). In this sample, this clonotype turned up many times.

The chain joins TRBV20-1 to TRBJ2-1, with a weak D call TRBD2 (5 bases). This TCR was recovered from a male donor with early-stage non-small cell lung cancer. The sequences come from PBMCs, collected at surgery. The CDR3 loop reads CSARAGSYNEQFF. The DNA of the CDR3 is TGCAGTGCTAGAGCGGGAAGCTACAATGAGCAGTTCTTC.